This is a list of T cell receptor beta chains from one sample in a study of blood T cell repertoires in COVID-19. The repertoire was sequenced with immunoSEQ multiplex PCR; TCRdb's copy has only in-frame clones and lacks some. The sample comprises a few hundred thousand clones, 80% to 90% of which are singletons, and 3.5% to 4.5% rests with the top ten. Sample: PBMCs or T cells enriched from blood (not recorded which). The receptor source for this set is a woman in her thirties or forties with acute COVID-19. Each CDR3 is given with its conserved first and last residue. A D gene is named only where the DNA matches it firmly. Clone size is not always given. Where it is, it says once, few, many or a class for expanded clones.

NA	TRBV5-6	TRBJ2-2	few	CASSKLRRTGELFF	TGTGCCAGCAGCAAGTTGAGGCGTACCGGGGAGCTGTTTTTT
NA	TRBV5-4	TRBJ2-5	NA	CASSFQGRTETQYF	TGTGCCAGCAGCTTTCAGGGGCGTACGGAGACCCAGTACTTC
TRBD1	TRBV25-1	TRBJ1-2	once	CASRDRGGDYGYTF	TGTGCCAGCAGAGACAGGGGAGGCGACTATGGCTACACCTTC
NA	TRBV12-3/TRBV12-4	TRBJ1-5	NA	CASSSTVNQPQHF	TGTGCCAGCAGTTCGACAGTCAATCAGCCCCAGCATTTT
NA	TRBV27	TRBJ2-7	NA	CASSFGGQLREQYF	TGTGCCAGCAGTTTTGGAGGGCAACTACGGGAGCAGTACTTC
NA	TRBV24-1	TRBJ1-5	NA	CATSAGGNQPQHF	TGTGCCACCTCGGCCGGGGGCAATCAGCCCCAGCATTTT
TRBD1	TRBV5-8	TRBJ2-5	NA	CASSYGTGEQETQYF	TGTGCCAGCAGTTACGGGACAGGGGAACAGGAGACCCAGTACTTC
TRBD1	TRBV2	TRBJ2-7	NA	CASRAQGLGSYEQYF	TGTGCCAGCAGAGCACAGGGGCTAGGATCCTACGAGCAGTACTTC
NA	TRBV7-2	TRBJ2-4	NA	CASSFGGKSKNIQYF	TGTGCCAGCAGCTTTGGAGGAAAGAGCAAAAACATTCAGTACTTC
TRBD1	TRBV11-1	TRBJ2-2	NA	CASSLRGQGRTGELFF	TGTGCCAGCAGCTTAAGGGGACAGGGGAGGACCGGGGAGCTGTTTTTT
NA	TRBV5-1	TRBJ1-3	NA	CASSLGLTGHSGNTIYF	TGCGCCAGCAGCTTAGGGTTGACGGGACATTCTGGAAACACCATATATTTT
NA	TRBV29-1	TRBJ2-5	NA	CSVGRSAQETQYF	TGCAGCGTGGGCAGGAGCGCACAAGAGACCCAGTACTTC
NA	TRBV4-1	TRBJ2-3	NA	CASSQGQGLSESTQYF	TGCGCCAGCAGCCAAGGTCAAGGACTTTCAGAATCTACGCAGTATTTT
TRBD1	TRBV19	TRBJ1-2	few	CASTPSGTVYYGYTF	TGTGCCAGTACCCCCTCCGGGACAGTTTACTATGGCTACACCTTC
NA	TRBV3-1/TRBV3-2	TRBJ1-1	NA	CASSQGSRGIVEAFF	TGTGCCAGCAGCCAAGGATCCCGGGGGATCGTTGAAGCTTTCTTT